Listed below are T cell receptor beta chains from one sample, sequenced in a study of identical twins. TCRdb re-called the 5' RACE reads with MiXCR, one entry per CDR3 protein. The sample holds 240,000 or so distinct CDR3 sequences, approximately 11% seen once. These data are also associated with another study on yellow fever vaccine responses in identical twins.

The sequenced material came from memory (CD45RO+) T cells sorted from blood. The source of these receptors is a woman aged 18-29 years in good health. CDR3s include the opening cysteine and the closing phenylalanine or tryptophan. The D gene is left open where the match is weak. Not every row has a clone size; where given, it reads once, few, many or a size class.

d_call	v_call	clone_size	j_call	cdr3_nt	cdr3_aa
.	TRBV21-1	few	TRBJ2-1	TGTGCCAGCAGCAATGGAGGCCCCCCAGGTCAGCAGTTCTTC	CASSNGGPPGQQFF
.	TRBV7-9	.	TRBJ2-3	TGTGCCAGCAGGATAGCAGATACGCAGTATTTT	CASRIADTQYF
.	TRBV30	.	TRBJ2-5	TGTGCCTGGAGTAGGCGGTCCGGAGAGACCCAGTACTTC	CAWSRRSGETQYF
.	TRBV5-1	.	TRBJ1-6	TGCGCCAGCAGCTTCGGCGATAATAATTCACCCCTCCACTTT	CASSFGDNNSPLHF
.	TRBV14	many	TRBJ2-3	TGTGCCAGCAATGATGGCCCAGCCCCGCCTCGGGATACGCAGTATTTT	CASNDGPAPPRDTQYF
.	TRBV5-5	few	TRBJ2-5	TGTGCCAGCAGCTCCGGGGCCAGGATGACCCAAGAGACCCAGTACTTC	CASSSGARMTQETQYF
.	TRBV7-2	few	TRBJ2-1	TGTGCCAGCAGCTCGCGGCACTCCTACAATGAGCAGTTCTTC	CASSSRHSYNEQFF
.	TRBV20-1	.	TRBJ1-2	TGCAGTGCTAGATGGGGGGCAGGTCTTGGCTACACCTTC	CSARWGAGLGYTF
TRBD1	TRBV2	.	TRBJ2-7	TGTGCCAGCAGCAGACAGGGACCATATCAAGAGCAGTACTTC	CASSRQGPYQEQYF
.	TRBV5-4	.	TRBJ2-2	TGTGCCAGCAGCCCTCAGGGGGGGTCGCTCGCCGGGGAGCTGTTTTTT	CASSPQGGSLAGELFF
.	TRBV20-1	many	TRBJ2-7	TGCAGTGCTACAGCGTATCAGGAGAGTCCCTACGAGCAGTACTTC	CSATAYQESPYEQYF
.	TRBV28	.	TRBJ2-3	TGTGCCAGCAGCTTTTTCTTTCGGCAGGGGCCAATCGTGGATACGCAGTATTTT	CASSFFFRQGPIVDTQYF
TRBD1	TRBV20-1	many	TRBJ2-1	TGCAGTGCCTCAGGACAGGGCTCCTACAATGAGCAGTTCTTC	CSASGQGSYNEQFF
TRBD1	TRBV11-2	few	TRBJ1-2	TGTGCCAGCAGCTTAAATCTCTTCTTGGGGTTCCGGGACAGCTATGGCTACACCTTC	CASSLNLFLGFRDSYGYTF
.	TRBV20-1	.	TRBJ2-5	TGCAGTGGAGGGAATGAAGAGACCCAGTACTTC	CSGGNEETQYF
.	TRBV7-9	many	TRBJ2-7	TGTGCCAGCAGCCCCAGTTGGGACTACGAGCAGTACTTC	CASSPSWDYEQYF
TRBD1	TRBV5-6	few	TRBJ1-6	TGTGCCAGCAGCCTAACCGGACAGGGGAAGAATTCACCCCTCCACTTT	CASSLTGQGKNSPLHF
TRBD2	TRBV10-3	many	TRBJ2-3	TGTGCCATCAGTGAGAAAACTAGCGGGGGGACAGATACGCAGTATTTT	CAISEKTSGGTDTQYF
TRBD1	TRBV5-1	many	TRBJ2-4	TGCGCCAGCAGCTTGGCGGCCGGGACAGCATTTTACTTC	CASSLAAGTAFYF
TRBD2	TRBV20-1	.	TRBJ2-3	TGCAGTGCTAGGTCGGGGGGGCCTCAAGATACGCAGTATTTT	CSARSGGPQDTQYF
TRBD2	TRBV29-1	many	TRBJ2-1	TGCAGTGCTGTGGATAGCGGGCCTTCTCCTTCCTACAATGAGCAGTTCTTC	CSAVDSGPSPSYNEQFF
TRBD2	TRBV12-3/TRBV12-4	.	TRBJ2-7	TGTGCCAGCAGCGCCGGGGGACTAGCGGGAGGGGAGTACTTC	CASSAGGLAGGEYF
TRBD2	TRBV20-1	.	TRBJ2-3	TGCAGTGCTAGAGAGATAAGCGGGAGGGCGACCGATACGCAGTATTTT	CSAREISGRATDTQYF
TRBD2	TRBV5-3	.	TRBJ2-1	TGTGCCAGAAGCTTGAAGTCCAAAGCGGGGCCCTACAATGAGCAGTTCTTC	CARSLKSKAGPYNEQFF
.	TRBV18	few	TRBJ2-6	TGTGCCAGCTCACCAGGGGGCCCCCACTCTGGGGCCAACGTCCTGACTTTC	CASSPGGPHSGANVLTF
TRBD1	TRBV5-4	few	TRBJ2-5	TGTGCCAGCAGCGGACAGGGACAGGGACAAGAGACCCAGTACTTC	CASSGQGQGQETQYF
.	TRBV24-1	few	TRBJ2-1	TGTGCCACCAATAACGATCTAGGTGAGCAGTTCTTC	CATNNDLGEQFF
.	TRBV7-2	many	TRBJ2-7	TGTGCCAGCAGCTTAGGGTCCGATCAGGGCTACTACGAGCAGTACTTC	CASSLGSDQGYYEQYF
.	TRBV10-3	.	TRBJ2-3	TGTGCCATCACCCCGGATCCGAGGAATACGCAGTATTTT	CAITPDPRNTQYF
.	TRBV7-2	few	TRBJ2-1	TGTGCCAGCAGCTTATTATCGGTTCTCAATGAGCAGTTCTTC	CASSLLSVLNEQFF
.	TRBV7-3	few	TRBJ2-7	TGTGCCAGCAGCTTAAAGCAGGACGAGCAGTACTTC	CASSLKQDEQYF
TRBD2	TRBV29-1	.	TRBJ2-1	TGCAGCGTTGACGGACTAGCGGGAGCACAGCAGTTCTTC	CSVDGLAGAQQFF
.	TRBV7-9	many	TRBJ1-5	TGTGCCAGCAGCCATGGGGGCAATCAGCCCCAGCATTTT	CASSHGGNQPQHF
.	TRBV3-1	few	TRBJ2-5	TGTGCCAGCAGCCAAGAGAGATTTCGGGGGCGGGAGACCCAGTACTTC	CASSQERFRGRETQYF
.	TRBV5-4	many	TRBJ2-3	TGTGCCAGCACCGGGGGTAGTAGCACAGATACGCAGTATTTT	CASTGGSSTDTQYF
TRBD1	TRBV29-1	.	TRBJ2-3	TGCAGCGTGACTAAAGGGACAGGACACACAGACACGCAGTATTTT	CSVTKGTGHTDTQYF
TRBD1	TRBV11-2	many	TRBJ2-7	TGTGCCAGCAGCTTCACACAGGGGTACGAGCAGTACTTC	CASSFTQGYEQYF
.	TRBV6-2/TRBV6-3	few	TRBJ2-7	TGTGCCAGCAGTTACAAGACCGGCTACGAGCAGTACTTC	CASSYKTGYEQYF
.	TRBV12-3/TRBV12-4	few	TRBJ1-1	TGTGCCAGCAGTGCAATGAACACTGAAGCTTTCTTT	CASSAMNTEAFF
TRBD1	TRBV6-5	.	TRBJ2-3	TGTGCCAGCAGTTATCACAGGGGGCTCGAATTAGATACGCAGTATTTT	CASSYHRGLELDTQYF
.	TRBV20-1	many	TRBJ1-1	TGCAGTGCTAGTAGGGTGAACACTGAAGCTTTCTTT	CSASRVNTEAFF
TRBD1	TRBV6-4	few	TRBJ2-7	TGTGCCAGCAGCCCGACAGGGATTGACGAGCAGTACTTC	CASSPTGIDEQYF
.	TRBV6-2/TRBV6-3	few	TRBJ2-7	TGTGCCAGCAGTTACTCGACAGCCCGCCGGATTGGGCAGGGGGGAATGTACGAGCAGTACTTC	CASSYSTARRIGQGGMYEQYF
.	TRBV27	few	TRBJ2-3	TGTGCCAGCAGTCCGTACATGGGTATTCTGACAGATACGCAGTATTTT	CASSPYMGILTDTQYF
.	TRBV12-3/TRBV12-4	.	TRBJ2-3	TGTGCCAGCAGTCCTCGGGGCTTGACTAGCACAGATACGCAGTATTTT	CASSPRGLTSTDTQYF
.	TRBV6-1	.	TRBJ1-3	TGTGCCAGCACAGACAGGCCCTCTGGAAACACCATATATTTT	CASTDRPSGNTIYF
TRBD1	TRBV10-3	.	TRBJ2-1	TGTGCCATCAGGGGACAGGGTTCCTACAATGAGCAGTTCTTC	CAIRGQGSYNEQFF
TRBD2	TRBV12-3/TRBV12-4	few	TRBJ2-1	TGTGCCAGCAGTTTAGTAGCGGGGGGGCCGGGTGAGCAGTTCTTC	CASSLVAGGPGEQFF
TRBD1	TRBV2	.	TRBJ2-7	TGTGCCACCTCTCCGGGACAGTTGGTCTACGAGCAGTACTTC	CATSPGQLVYEQYF
TRBD1	TRBV6-5	few	TRBJ1-1	TGTGCCAGCAGTTGGAACAGGGGGGGTGAAGCTTTCTTT	CASSWNRGGEAFF
.	TRBV4-1	.	TRBJ2-5	TGCGCCAGCAGCCAAGGCGTGCGAGCGGTTGGAGAGACCCAGTACTTC	CASSQGVRAVGETQYF
.	TRBV7-2	.	TRBJ2-3	TGTGCCAGCAGCTTAGACACGGGGCCCGATACGCAGTATTTT	CASSLDTGPDTQYF
.	TRBV18	.	TRBJ1-5	TGTGCCAGCTCGTTTGAAGGGGTACTTCAGCCCCAGCATTTT	CASSFEGVLQPQHF
TRBD1	TRBV7-9	many	TRBJ2-7	TGTGCCAGCAGCGGGGACAGGCTCTCCTACGAGCAGTACTTC	CASSGDRLSYEQYF
TRBD1	TRBV18	many	TRBJ1-6	TGTGCCAGCTCACCACTGGGACAGGGGAATTCACCCCTCCACTTT	CASSPLGQGNSPLHF